The source of this T cell receptor (beta chain) is a study of cytomegalovirus exposure and HLA in healthy donors (dated by TCRdb to 2015 to 2018). With regard to the full study: An earlier analysis of roughly 630 of the donors reported about 250 Gb of sequence data and about 100 million unique TCR beta sequences from about 179 million T cells. In the later analysis, no new phenotypic data were used to find candidate immune exposures; instead, reliance was placed on TCR beta sequences and their occurrence across donors. Around 300 gigabases of sequencing data and approximately 85 million unique TCR sequences were included in an early release covering several hundred HLA-typed donors. Donor age, sex, ethnicity and CMV serostatus were collected together with the repertoire data. The study used immunosequencing to profile the T cell repertoires of approximately 640 subjects and linked those repertoires to cytomegalovirus serostatus. The genetic ancestry cluster associated with self-reported Caucasian donors included about 84% of the 350 to 500 genotyped donors. A separate validation cohort of approximately 130 different subjects was used in addition to the roughly 670-subject first cohort. Every discovery cohort repertoire had been produced on one sequencing platform. An earlier analysis of about 620 of the donors applied high-throughput TCR beta sequencing to assess whether each TCR beta V gene segment acted as functional or pseudogenic. Genome-wide SNP genotypes for about 65% of the roughly 700 donors were used in a later genetic analysis, which treated that subset as a discovery cohort. The study aimed to test whether cataloging public T cell receptors could reveal signatures of past pathogen exposure. Among 300 to 450 genotyped donors of the cohort, an average of roughly 240,000 unique TCR beta nucleotide sequences were sequenced per donor, around 18% of them non-productive. Typing coverage differed by locus: A, B, C, DRB1 and DQB1 were typed in about 620-640 donors, DQA1 in about 500, DPA1 in 600 to 610, and DPB1 in approximately 450. To predict cytomegalovirus infection status, the study brought together high-throughput TCR immunosequencing, statistical association of individual TCRs with disease status, and machine learning. Because of strong linkage in the cohort, five DR-DQ haplotypes were treated as single units for association and clustering. Class I and class II HLA loci were covered by the typing at four-digit resolution. A later analysis re-examined previously published TCR beta repertoires from 610 or so donors and added high-resolution HLA genotyping to investigate patterns of TCR occurrence.

The germline V gene provides CDR1 SGHRS and CDR2 YFSETQ. The V end gives up 4 bases and the J end 4 bases, leaving 6 bases in the junction not matched to a gene. The CDR3 covers 15 residues, taking in both the cysteine and the phenylalanine. Only CDR3 DNA remains: 45 bases, in frame from the first base. Library method: the immunoSEQ multiplex PCR assay. For the multiplex PCR, a mixture combining 60 forward primers for TCR Vbeta segments and 13 reverse primers for TCR Jbeta segments was used. Amplification of the CDR3 region of rearranged TCR beta genes was performed with a multiplex PCR assay on genomic DNA. The amplified TCR beta libraries were sequenced on the Illumina HiSeq System as 87-base-pair reads. From the authors' description of their analysis: A later analysis tallied roughly 76 million unique TCR beta chains across the 666 repertoires, and about 12 million of those chains were shared by two or more donors. To remove PCR and sequencing errors, raw reads were error-corrected and collapsed into unique sequences using a nearest-neighbor algorithm that merged closely related sequences. V, D and J gene segments were assigned by aligning CDR3 sequences to IMGT reference sequences. For a sequence to be retained, at least a six-nucleotide match to both a V gene segment and a J gene segment was required. A rearrangement counted as productive if the CDR3 had no stop codons and remained in frame with V and J, and every other rearrangement counted as non-productive. CDR3 was defined by IMGT convention, running from the second conserved V-encoded cysteine to the conserved J-encoded phenylalanine. The earlier analysis of 587 of the donors excluded any sequence lacking an unambiguous match to a single V gene segment. In an earlier analysis of several hundred of the donors, V segments were called functional above 56.7% productive rearrangements and were called segregating when the between-donor standard deviation exceeded 5%. To diagnose cytomegalovirus status from the catalog of TCR beta chain sequences, a statistical classification framework was built. In a later analysis, TCR nucleotide sequences were compared against IMGT/GENE-DB human TR gene sequences so that V and J genes could be assigned. A later analysis assigned CDR3 sequences and most-parsimonious VDJ recombination scenarios with the TCRdist pipeline. In a later analysis, every TCR beta chain was defined by the combination of its CDR3 amino acid sequence and its V-gene family, and reads without a unique V-gene family were dropped. To address suspected cross-contamination and a sequencing artifact, a later analysis removed 450 to 700 highly shared, low-generation-probability nucleotide sequences. In a later analysis, a clonal expansion index for each public chain was calculated from normalized within-repertoire ranks of inferred template counts. In a later analysis, generation probabilities were computed using a VDJ recombination model fitted to out-of-frame rearrangements, and the results were checked against IGoR. A later analysis scored TCR-TCR, TCR-HLA and TCR-CMV co-occurrence with hypergeometric tests, applying a repertoire-size bias correction to TCR pairs. To estimate false discovery rates, a later analysis permuted the HLA or CMV assignments 20 times. A later analysis grouped co-occurring TCRs with DBSCAN, adding TCRdist sequence similarity when clustering within HLA-allele-positive subsets. Repertoires with fewer than 30,000 or more than 120,000 public chains, plus five repertoires with anomalous nucleotide sharing, were excluded from co-occurrence clustering. Here the immuneACCESS table is served through TCRdb, limited to in-frame sequences with V and J called. Missing clones are a known gap in these copies; in checked studies unresolved V genes cover under half, and the rest lacks a known reason. The V and J calls and clone size are taken from that table; D and trimming were inferred from the DNA. The sample table holds 200,000 to 250,000 clones, of which around 80% were seen once. The biggest ten clones account for roughly 1.5% of the sample.

In total, roughly 670 healthy bone marrow donors made up the cohort. At the time of sampling, every cohort member was nominally healthy, though immune exposures that went unrecorded were likely present. The donor was CMV seronegative and was included in the group of a few hundred seronegative cohort members. A peripheral blood sample was collected from each donor, and TCR beta sequencing was performed on peripheral blood mononuclear cells. The Qiagen DNeasy Blood Extraction Kit was used to extract genomic DNA from the blood cell samples. The paper's findings and limits, for the study overall: According to a later analysis, most CMV-associated TCR beta chains appeared to be HLA-restricted, and the HLA associations seemed to be driven largely by CMV exposure. A cluster of highly shared sequence variants was judged likely to be a technical artifact of the sequencing pipeline. A total of 150 to 200 TCR beta chains were listed by the study as associated with cytomegalovirus. Only TCR beta chains were sequenced in this cohort, and the absence of alpha or paired-chain data limited detectable features. A later analysis found that HLA-associated TCR beta chains were more clonally expanded and had lower generation probabilities than equally common non-associated chains. Linkage disequilibrium might explain the correlated functional status among segregating V segments, but an unknown experimental factor could not be excluded. V-gene and J-gene trimming of TCR beta chains was associated with a missense DCLRE1C variant in a later genetic analysis, and the association was replicated in an independent cohort. In an earlier analysis of several hundred of the donors, most TCR beta V segments were observed in productive rearrangements about 87% or about 30% of the time, broadly matching IMGT annotations. Assigning TCR associations to individual alleles was difficult when HLA alleles, especially DR and DQ, strongly co-occurred. Several of the top co-occurrence clusters appeared to be linked to parvovirus B19, influenza, CMV and Epstein-Barr virus, according to a later analysis. Roughly uniform sequencing depth across donors was assumed in presence/absence analyses, although this assumption may not hold. Roughly 17 rarely observed V segments, including chromosome 9 orphons, were excluded from the earlier analysis of some 590 of the donors because counts were too low. Most TCR sequences were seen in very few donors, while some public TCRs were found in many individuals. The classifier was reported to diagnose cytomegalovirus status with high specificity and sensitivity in both the original and validation cohorts. Because HLA typing was missing for some donors at each locus, association tests included only the typed subset. Some IMGT-functional V segments, including TRBV6-2 and TRBV6-3, could not be distinguished by the 87-base-pair reads and were therefore excluded. For the cohort, immune exposure information was limited to CMV serostatus. It was suggested by the authors that the approach could potentially be generalized to other disease states and immunological phenotypes. A later genetic analysis reported fewer N-insertions in productive TCRs among donors in an Asian-associated ancestry cluster than the roughly 620-donor mean. A further reported finding was that TCR beta sequences accurately predicted the HLA-A and HLA-B alleles for most subjects in the first cohort. In vitro tests confirmed that three of the cytomegalovirus-associated TCR beta chains recognize cytomegalovirus antigens. In a later analysis, some 17,000 TCR beta sequences were associated with specific HLA alleles at a false discovery rate of 0.05. In a later analysis, the rate of TCR association differed among HLA loci, with DRB1 alleles having the most associated TCRs and HLA-C alleles having the fewest.

With regard to this clone: Which antigen it targets is not known. The sample holds no much larger clone one base away, and base qualities are not on file. At the DNA level, this CDR3 is encoded by other sequences in the same sample as well.

Sequenced sample: PBMCs. Recombination linked TRBV5-1 to TRBJ2-7; 12 bases in the middle match TRBD1. This TCR derives from a middle-aged man in good health and CMV-seronegative. CDR3 protein: CASSLGTGGVYEQYF. The nucleotide sequence reads as follows: TGCGCCAGCAGCCTCGGGACAGGGGGCGTTTACGAGCAGTACTTC.